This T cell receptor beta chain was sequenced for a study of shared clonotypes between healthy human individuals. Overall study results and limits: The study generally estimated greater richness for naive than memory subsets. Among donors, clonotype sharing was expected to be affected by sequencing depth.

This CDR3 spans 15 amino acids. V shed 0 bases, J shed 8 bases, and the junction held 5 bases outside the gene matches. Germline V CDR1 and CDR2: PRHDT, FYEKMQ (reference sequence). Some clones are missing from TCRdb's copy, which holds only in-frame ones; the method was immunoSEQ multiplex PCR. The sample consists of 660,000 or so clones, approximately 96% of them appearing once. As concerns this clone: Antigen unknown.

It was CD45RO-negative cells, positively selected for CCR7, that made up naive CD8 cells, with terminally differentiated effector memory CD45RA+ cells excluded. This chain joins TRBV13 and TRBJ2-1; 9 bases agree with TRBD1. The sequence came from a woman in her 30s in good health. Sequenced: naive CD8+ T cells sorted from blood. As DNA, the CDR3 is TGTGCCAGCAGCTTAGGGGGACAGGGTCTGGATGAGCAGTTCTTC. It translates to CASSLGGQGLDEQFF.